This T cell receptor beta chain is from a study of molecular identifiers for immune sequencing clone quantification. General study findings and limits: Because of identical TCR molecules sharing a barcode, sizes of highly expanded clones could be underestimated. Clones of above 20 RNA copies carried over 99% of effector molecules; in naive cells they carried under 1%.

V lost 0 bases and J lost 0; bases outside the gene matches: 9. Germline V gene sequence: CDR1 DFQATT, CDR2 SNEGSKA (reference sequence). This CDR3 is 17 amino acids long. CD8+CD4-CCR7+CD45RA+ cells were sorted as naive CD8 T cells. Previously described methods and listed TCR primers produced bulk TCR libraries. One entry per CDR3 protein, called by TCRdb with MiXCR from the PCR reads. The data contain more than 550,000 distinct CDR3 sequences, 25% of them singletons. To note about this clonotype: Its specificity is unknown.

The sequencing sample was made of naive CD8+ T cells from blood, with Jurkat cell RNA spiked in. Subset meaning: FACS-sorted CD8+CD4-CCR7+CD45RA+ naive T cells. The receptor comes from a human donor in good health. Some libraries in this study had Jurkat cell RNA spiked in. The gene calls are TRBV20-1 and TRBJ2-5; the match to TRBD2 covers 8 bases. CDR3: CSAREPGLGAYQETQYF. The CDR3 DNA reads as TGCAGTGCTAGAGAACCGGGACTAGGGGCCTACCAAGAGACCCAGTACTTC.